The rows below give T cell receptor beta chains drawn from one sample of a study of blood T cell repertoires in COVID-19. Repertoires were generated with immunoSEQ multiplex PCR, while TCRdb's copy carries only in-frame clones and drops some. The repertoire consists of about 75,000 clones, with approximately 92% occurring once and the leading ten covering 6.9%. The sample comprised peripheral blood. The receptors originated from a human donor in a cohort sampled during active COVID-19. Each CDR3 is given without its conserved first and last residue. Clone sizes are given selectively: once, few, many, or a class where the clone is expanded.

>-|TRBJ1-3|TRBV14
ASSQTPRGNTIY
>once|TRBJ2-5|TRBV4-1
ASSQEARGYGQETQY
>-|TRBJ1-3|TRBV7-6
ASSPTTGLGNTIY
>-|TRBJ2-2|TRBV2
ASSATGGGGTGELF
>-|TRBJ1-1|TRBV27
ASSLQGQKAF
>-|TRBJ2-1|TRBV15
ATSPNTGSYNEQF
>-|TRBJ1-3|TRBV30
ACGGAHGNTIY
>-|TRBJ1-4|TRBV2
ASSDSRRGFNEKLF
>-|TRBJ1-1|TRBV29-1
SVVPGGTEAF
>-|TRBJ1-5|TRBV7-6
ASSLGGENQPQH
>-|TRBJ2-5|TRBV29-1
SAEGLAGGETQY
>-|TRBJ1-6|TRBV11-3
ASSPRTGRVSSYNSPLH
>-|TRBJ1-2|TRBV9
ASSPNT
>once|TRBJ1-1|TRBV6-5
ASSYSIGVAEAF
>-|TRBJ1-6|TRBV5-6
ASSSTRQGNSPLH
>-|TRBJ2-7|TRBV9
ASSVEAAFRDEQY
>-|TRBJ1-1|TRBV6-6
ASVRDRGSNTEAF
>-|TRBJ1-5|TRBV28
ASSVQTAGELAQH
>-|TRBJ2-3|TRBV5-4
ASSLRSGVTTDTQY
>-|TRBJ1-1|TRBV27
ASSLGEGRGGYGTEAF
>-|TRBJ2-5|TRBV6-1
ASSDERGRETQY
>-|TRBJ1-2|TRBV14
ASSQVDRFYGYT
>few|TRBJ1-6|TRBV6-5
ASSSEWDRDNSPLH
>-|TRBJ2-1|TRBV6-2/TRBV6-3
ASNPKRGGLNEQF
>-|TRBJ1-6|TRBV28
ASSPGVNNSPLH
>-|TRBJ2-7|TRBV13
ASSSITTGKNEQY
>-|TRBJ1-5|TRBV12-5
ASGDRQGQPQH
>-|TRBJ2-7|TRBV20-1
SASPGPTTYEQY
>-|TRBJ2-5|TRBV11-2
ASSLGQGESETQY
>-|TRBJ1-2|TRBV19
ASSMLGANGYT
>-|TRBJ2-5|TRBV19
ASSMGRGLETQY
>-|TRBJ1-4|TRBV19
ASRRAVTTNEKLF
>-|TRBJ1-1|TRBV27
ASGLLTGDTEAF
>-|TRBJ2-2|TRBV7-2
ASSPRTTYEEAGELF
>-|TRBJ1-5|TRBV6-5
ASSPGQGGQPQH
>-|TRBJ1-6|TRBV3-1/TRBV3-2
ASSPGTARNSPLH
>-|TRBJ2-4|TRBV10-3
AISSSGGALIAKNIQY
>-|TRBJ1-1|TRBV28
ASSFWGTGSTKAF
>-|TRBJ1-1|TRBV5-1
ASSAIREMNTEAF
>once|TRBJ1-1|TRBV13
ASSVDSEAF
>-|TRBJ1-2|TRBV30
AWFLPGHNYGYT
>once|TRBJ1-5|TRBV7-8
ASSFAGSNQPQH
>-|TRBJ2-7|TRBV19
ASSRDTYEQY
>-|TRBJ2-3|TRBV28
ASSLAHQGLAPGTQY
>few|TRBJ2-1|TRBV10-3
AISVVASYTNNEQF
>-|TRBJ1-1|TRBV5-1
ASSLGVGGGARSLNTEAF